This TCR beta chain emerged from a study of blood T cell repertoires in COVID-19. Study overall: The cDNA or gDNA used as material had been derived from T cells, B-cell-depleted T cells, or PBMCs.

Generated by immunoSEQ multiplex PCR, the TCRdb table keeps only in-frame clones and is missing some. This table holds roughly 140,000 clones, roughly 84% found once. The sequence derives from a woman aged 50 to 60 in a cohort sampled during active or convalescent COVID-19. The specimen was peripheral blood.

The CDR3 is CASSAGQNYGYTF. The DNA of the CDR3 is TGTGCCAGCAGTGCCGGACAGAATTATGGCTACACCTTC. This chain uses TRBV2 with TRBJ1-2; tentatively, D is TRBD1 (6 bases). The germline V gene encodes CDR1 SNHLY and CDR2 FYNNEI. The CDR3 runs 13 residues. V was clipped by 4 bases and J by 5 bases, with 11 bases between them.